Below, 18 T cell receptor beta chains from the same sample are listed, as sequenced in a study of shared clonotypes between healthy human individuals. The repertoire was sequenced with immunoSEQ multiplex PCR; TCRdb's copy has only in-frame clones and lacks some. The profile covers hundreds of thousands of clones, with 90% to 97% appearing a single time and around 0.25% taken by the ten largest. As defined, naive CD8 cells were CD45RO-negative and positively selected for CCR7, with terminally differentiated effector memory CD45RA+ cells excluded. The sequenced sample consisted of naive CD8+ T cells sorted from blood. The receptors shown here come from a man aged 25-40 years in good health.

The chain recombines TRBV11-2 with TRBJ1-2; no reliable D call. The CDR3 consists of 14 residues. Trimming took 0 bases from V and 2 from J, leaving 7 bases between them. In germline, CDR1 is SGHAT, CDR2 FQNNGV. CDR3 in amino acids: CASSLEARNYGYTF. The CDR3 bases are TGTGCCAGCAGCTTAGAGGCCAGAAACTATGGCTACACCTTC.

A single count supports this clone. This chain uses TRBV11-2 with TRBJ2-1, with TRBD2 matching 9 bases. This CDR3 contains 16 residues. The V and J ends lost 5 bases and 4 bases, in that order; junction bases with no gene match: 9. CDR1 SGHAT and CDR2 FQNNGV come from the germline V gene. CDR3: CASSKKGLAQYNEQFF. The CDR3 DNA reads as TGTGCCAGCAGCAAGAAAGGACTAGCGCAATACAATGAGCAGTTCTTC.

The chain links TRBV4-1 to TRBJ2-1; D remains unclear. Trimming took off 1 base at V and 3 bases at J, with 10 bases between the two ends. This CDR3 has 15 amino acids. Per germline, CDR1 MGHRA and CDR2 YSYEKL. CDR3: CASSQATGRYNEQFF. The CDR3 bases are TGCGCCAGCAGCCAAGCAACCGGACGCTACAATGAGCAGTTCTTC.

This chain uses TRBV25-1 with TRBJ2-7; D perhaps matches TRBD2 (6 bases). The ends were cut back, 5 bases at V and 4 bases at J, with 12 bases in the middle. Germline assignment: CDR1 MGHDK and CDR2 SYGVNS. CDR3 length: 13 amino acids. The CDR3 loop is CASSIRLGYEQYF. CDR3 sequence (DNA): TGTGCCAGCAGTATACGACTAGGGTACGAGCAGTACTTC.

Comments on this clone: Other DNA sequences from this sample encode an identical CDR3 as well. This rearrangement joins TRBV27 to TRBJ1-5, with a tentative D call TRBD1 (6 bases). V lost 5 bases and J lost 2, with 13 bases in between. Germline CDR1 MNHEY, CDR2 SMNVEV (reference sequence). This CDR3 comprises 15 residues. CDR3 protein: CASSPRGGRNQPQHF. The DNA of the CDR3 is TGTGCCAGCAGTCCCCGCGGGGGCCGCAATCAGCCCCAGCATTTT.

V gene TRBV9 combines with J gene TRBJ1-4, with D uncertain. This CDR3 region has 16 residues. Trimming left V 3 bases short and J 0 bases short, with 12 bases between. Per the germline V gene, CDR1 is SGDLS and CDR2 is YYNGEE. The CDR3 loop reads CASSGSGGSTNEKLFF. CDR3 sequence (DNA): TGTGCCAGCAGCGGATCGGGAGGTTCAACTAATGAAAAACTGTTTTTT.

A single count supports this clone. One junction end does not reproduce the germline sequence, and a read error may be involved. The genes are TRBV7-3 and TRBJ2-5; D is possibly TRBD1 (6 bases). CDR3 length: 14 amino acids. Per the germline V gene, CDR1 is SGHTA and CDR2 is FQGTGA. CDR3 sequence: CASSLTGKKETQYF. DNA for the CDR3: TGTGCCAGCAGCCTAACAGGGAAGAAAGAGACCCAGTACTTC.

The chain joins TRBV5-1 to TRBJ2-5; 16 positions agree with TRBD2. This CDR3 has 18 amino acids. The germline CDR1 and CDR2 sequences are SGHRS and YFSETQ. The ends lost 4 bases at V and 5 bases at J; junction bases unmatched: 11. CDR3 sequence reads: CASSPGLAGGPSLETQYF. The CDR3 bases are TGCGCCAGCAGCCCGGGACTAGCGGGAGGGCCATCTCTGGAGACCCAGTACTTC.

This clone showed up just once. The CDR3 here is CASSLMTGGTTNEKLFF. In nucleotides, the CDR3 is TGTGCCAGCAGCTTAATGACAGGGGGCACAACTAATGAAAAACTGTTTTTT. J is TRBJ1-4 and V is TRBV7-9; TRBD1 matches at 10 bases. V was clipped by 2 bases and J by 0 bases; unmatched bases: 3. The CDR3 extends over 17 amino acids. CDR1 SEHNR and CDR2 FQNEAQ come from the germline V gene (reference sequence).

The gene calls are TRBV2 and TRBJ2-3; tentatively, D is TRBD2 (5 bases). V lost 10 bases, J lost 4 bases, and 18 bases lay in between. The V gene's germline CDR1 is SNHLY and CDR2 FYNNEI. The CDR3 is 14 amino acids. CDR3 DNA: TGTGCCACCGACACCTCCGGCGGGTCAGATACGCAGTATTTT. Its translation: CATDTSGGSDTQYF. Based on the CDR3 plus reference TRBV2 and TRBJ2-3, the full variable domain is EPEVTQTPSHQVTQMGQEVILRCVPISNHLYFYWYRQILGQKVEFLVSFYNNEISEKSEIFDDQFSVERPDGSNFTLKIRSTKLEDSAMYFCATDTSGGSDTQYFGPGTRLTVL.

The chain recombines TRBV4-1 with TRBJ2-1; 7 bases map to TRBD1. The CDR3 consists of 13 residues. With 5 bases clipped from V and 8 bases from J, the junction kept 6 bases outside the gene matches. The germline V gene has CDR1 MGHRA and CDR2 YSYEKL. This CDR3 reads CASSTRQGDEQFF. CDR3 nucleotides: TGCGCCAGCAGCACCCGACAGGGAGATGAGCAGTTCTTC.

This chain joins TRBV7-3 and TRBJ2-6; D is unclear. With 4 bases removed from V and 1 base from J, the gap between germline ends came to 8 bases. Germline CDR1 SGHTA, CDR2 FQGTGA. This CDR3 contains 15 residues. The CDR3 DNA is TGTGCCAGCAGCTCCTTAGGTTCTGGGGCCAACGTCCTGACTTTC. This gives the protein CASSSLGSGANVLTF.

As concerns this clone: The same CDR3 is also encoded by other DNA sequences in this sample. This chain links TRBV29-1 with TRBJ2-2, with D unclear. CDR1 and CDR2 from the germline V gene are SQVTM and ANQGSEA. V lost 5 bases and J 2 bases, leaving 0 bases between the germline ends. CDR3 length: 10 amino acids. CDR3 amino acids: CSVNTGELFF. CDR3 nucleotide sequence: TGCAGCGTTAACACCGGGGAGCTGTTTTTT.

The chain is built from TRBV29-1 and TRBJ1-1, with 7 bases matching TRBD1. Germline V lookup: CDR1 SQVTM, CDR2 ANQGSEA. CDR3 length: 12 residues. Unmatched junction bases numbered 5, after V lost 6 bases and J lost 4 bases. The CDR3 DNA reads TGCAGCGTGGTACAGGGGATCACTGAAGCTTTCTTT. Translated: CSVVQGITEAFF.

This chain connects TRBV5-1 to TRBJ2-1, with TRBD2 matching 10 bases. The length of the CDR3 is 18 residues. Germline V lookup: CDR1 SGHRS, CDR2 YFSETQ. The V gene end was trimmed by 0 bases and the J gene end by 3 bases; junction bases not matched to a gene: 9. In DNA form, the CDR3 reads TGCGCCAGCAGCTTGGATCGCGCCCTAGCGGGGGACTACAATGAGCAGTTCTTC. It specifies CASSLDRALAGDYNEQFF.

Remarks on this clone: The sample contains more than one DNA sequence encoding this CDR3. CDR3 protein: CASSVGGQTEAFF. In nucleotides, the CDR3 is TGTGCCAGCAGCGTAGGGGGACAGACTGAAGCTTTCTTT. The rearrangement joins TRBV9 to TRBJ1-1, with 7 nucleotides matching TRBD1. The CDR3 is made up of 13 amino acids. Germline V gene sequence: CDR1 SGDLS, CDR2 YYNGEE. V lost 0 bases and J lost 5; bases outside the gene matches: 1.

The V call is TRBV2, the J call TRBJ2-1, with 10 bases matching TRBD2. The germline V gene encodes CDR1 SNHLY and CDR2 FYNNEI. The CDR3 has 14 amino acids. V was clipped by 7 bases and J by 4 bases; unmatched bases: 4. CDR3 coding DNA: TGTGCCAGCAAGAGACTAGCGGGTTACAATGAGCAGTTCTTC. Encoded protein: CASKRLAGYNEQFF.

The CDR3 coding sequence is TGCAGCGTTAGCAGGAGCGGGGAGCTGTTTTTT. Amino acid sequence: CSVSRSGELFF. The chain recombines TRBV29-1 with TRBJ2-2; D call uncertain. V lost 5 bases and J lost 7, with 8 bases in between. The germline CDR1 and CDR2 sequences are SQVTM and ANQGSEA. CDR3 length: 11 residues.